This T cell receptor (beta chain) derives from a study of Tregs in tolerant kidney transplant recipients. The table came from immunoSEQ multiplex PCR; TCRdb's copy has only in-frame clones and leaves some out. The sample holds tens of thousands of clones; approximately 90% are singletons and the top ten take approximately 0.37%. The CDR3 has 14 residues. The ends lost 3 bases at V and 8 bases at J; junction bases unmatched: 7. CDR1 is SEHNR and CDR2 is FQNEAQ in the germline V gene (reference sequence). Source: Tregs from blood, taken before the transplant. The chain couples TRBV7-9 to TRBJ2-1; TRBD2 aligns across 7 bases. This receptor was identified in a human donor who received a combined kidney and bone marrow transplant. The CDR3 coding sequence is TGTGCCAGCAGCTTGCGGGACTACACAGATGAGCAGTTCTTC. Residues: CASSLRDYTDEQFF.